This T cell receptor (beta chain) was captured in a study of cytomegalovirus exposure and HLA in healthy donors (dated by TCRdb to the late 2010s). Some background on the complete study: An earlier analysis of more than 550 of the donors reported about 260 Gb of sequence data and roughly 120 million unique TCR beta sequences obtained from roughly 180 million T cells. Approximately 300 gigabases of sequencing data and roughly 80 million unique TCR sequences made up an early release that covered several hundred HLA-typed donors. The genetic ancestry cluster associated with self-reported Caucasian donors included over 80% of the roughly 380 genotyped donors. The aim of the study was to test whether cataloging public T cell receptors could identify signatures of past pathogen exposure. The study used immunosequencing to profile the T cell repertoires of some 600 subjects and linked those repertoires to cytomegalovirus serostatus. In addition to the first cohort of 666 subjects, a separate validation cohort of 100 to 150 different subjects was used. The study combined high-throughput TCR immunosequencing, statistical association of individual TCRs with disease status, and machine learning to predict cytomegalovirus infection status. A later analysis re-examined previously published TCR beta repertoires from 610 or so donors and added high-resolution HLA genotyping to investigate patterns of TCR occurrence. Rather than drawing on any new phenotypic data, the later analysis identified candidate immune exposures from TCR beta sequences and the way those sequences occurred across donors. To decide whether each TCR beta V gene segment behaved as functional or pseudogenic, an earlier analysis of approximately 590 of the donors relied on high-throughput TCR beta sequencing. Donor age, sex, ethnicity and CMV serostatus were compiled together with the repertoire data. A later genetic analysis used genome-wide SNP genotypes for 398 of the 666 donors, treating that subset as a discovery cohort. All discovery cohort repertoires had been generated using a single sequencing platform. HLA typing included class I and class II loci at four-digit resolution. Typing coverage differed by locus: A, B, C, DRB1 and DQB1 were typed in roughly 620-640 donors, DQA1 in roughly 510, DPA1 in 600 to 610, and DPB1 in 400 to 490. Because of strong linkage in the cohort, four or five DR-DQ haplotypes were treated as single units for association and clustering. Among 350 to 400 genotyped donors of the cohort, an average of 235,054 unique TCR beta nucleotide sequences were sequenced per donor, roughly a sixth of them non-productive.

The library was made by the immunoSEQ multiplex PCR assay. The multiplex PCR relied on a mix of 60 forward primers for TCR Vbeta segments and 13 reverse primers for TCR Jbeta segments. The CDR3 region of rearranged TCR beta genes was amplified from genomic DNA with a multiplex PCR assay. The Illumina HiSeq System was used to sequence the amplified TCR beta libraries as 87-base-pair reads. In the authors' own workflow: A later analysis tallied around 87 million unique TCR beta chains across the 600 to 700 repertoires, and approximately 9.9 million of those chains were shared by two or more donors. To remove PCR and sequencing errors, raw reads were error-corrected and collapsed into unique sequences using a nearest-neighbor algorithm that merged closely related sequences. V, D and J gene segments were assigned by aligning CDR3 sequences to IMGT reference sequences. For a sequence to be retained, a match of at least six nucleotides was required to both a V gene segment and a J gene segment. A rearrangement counted as productive if the CDR3 had no stop codons and remained in frame with V and J, and every other rearrangement counted as non-productive. CDR3 was defined by IMGT convention, running from the second conserved V-encoded cysteine to the conserved J-encoded phenylalanine. In an earlier analysis of some 550 of the donors, sequences lacking an unambiguous match to a single V gene segment were excluded. An earlier analysis of about 590 of the donors classified V segments as functional when productive rearrangements were above 56.7% and as segregating when the standard deviation between donors was above 5%. A statistical classification framework was built to diagnose cytomegalovirus status from the catalog of TCR beta chain sequences. A later analysis assigned V and J genes by comparing TCR nucleotide sequences with IMGT/GENE-DB human TR gene sequences. In a later analysis, CDR3 sequences and most-parsimonious VDJ recombination scenarios were assigned using the TCRdist pipeline. In a later analysis, each TCR beta chain was defined by its CDR3 amino acid sequence together with its V-gene family, and reads lacking a unique V-gene family were excluded. A later analysis removed 450 to 600 highly shared, low-generation-probability nucleotide sequences to deal with suspected cross-contamination and a sequencing artifact. In a later analysis, a clonal expansion index was calculated for each public chain from normalized within-repertoire ranks of inferred template counts. In a later analysis, generation probabilities were computed using a VDJ recombination model fitted to out-of-frame rearrangements, and the results were checked against IGoR. In a later analysis, TCR-TCR, TCR-HLA and TCR-CMV co-occurrence was scored with hypergeometric tests, and a repertoire-size bias correction was applied to TCR pairs. In a later analysis, false discovery rates were estimated by permuting HLA or CMV assignments 20 times. A later analysis grouped co-occurring TCRs with DBSCAN, adding TCRdist sequence similarity when clustering within HLA-allele-positive subsets. Repertoires with fewer than 30,000 or more than 120,000 public chains, plus five repertoires with anomalous nucleotide sharing, were excluded from co-occurrence clustering. Drawn from immuneACCESS, this table holds only the in-frame rearrangements with V and J called that TCRdb kept. Clones are partly lost; checked studies trace under half to an unresolved V gene and leave the rest unexplained. V, J and clone size were drawn from that table, and D and trimming were deduced from the DNA. Within this sample are around 19,000 clones, with under 90% of them counted one time only. The ten largest make up over 20% of the sample.

The cohort consisted of 600 to 700 healthy bone marrow donors. At the time of sampling, all cohort members were nominally healthy, though unrecorded immune exposures were likely present. CMV serostatus was positive for roughly 290 and negative for about 55% of the roughly 670 cohort members, and was not recorded for this donor. A peripheral blood sample was collected from each donor, and TCR beta sequencing was performed on peripheral blood mononuclear cells. Genomic DNA extraction from the blood cell samples was performed with the Qiagen DNeasy Blood Extraction Kit. Overall study results and their limits: CMV serostatus was the only immune exposure information available for the cohort. A later analysis found that TCR association rates varied across HLA loci, with DRB1 alleles showing the most associated TCRs and HLA-C alleles the fewest. Because counts were too low, more than 15 rarely observed V segments, including chromosome 9 orphons, were left out of the earlier analysis of several hundred of the donors. In a later analysis, most CMV-associated TCR beta chains were found to appear HLA-restricted, with HLA associations seemingly driven largely by CMV exposure. A further reported finding was that TCR beta sequences accurately predicted the HLA-A and HLA-B alleles for most subjects in the first cohort. Cytomegalovirus status was reported to be diagnosed by the classifier with high specificity and sensitivity in both the original and validation cohorts. Correlated functional status among segregating V segments might reflect linkage disequilibrium, but an unknown experimental factor could not be ruled out. Strong co-occurrence of HLA alleles, especially DR and DQ, made assigning TCR associations to individual alleles difficult. Only TCR beta chains were sequenced in this cohort, and the absence of alpha or paired-chain data limited detectable features. Compared with the roughly 700-donor mean, donors in an Asian-associated ancestry cluster had fewer N-insertions in productive TCRs, according to a later genetic analysis. Some IMGT-functional V segments, including TRBV6-2 and TRBV6-3, could not be distinguished by the 87-base-pair reads and were therefore excluded. In an earlier analysis of approximately 590 of the donors, most TCR beta V segments appeared in productive rearrangements about 87% or about 30% of the time, broadly matching IMGT annotations. A group of highly shared sequence variants was considered likely to be a technical artifact of the sequencing pipeline. According to the authors, the approach could potentially be generalized to other disease states and immunological phenotypes. Because HLA typing was unavailable for some donors at each locus, only the typed subset was used in association tests. While some public TCRs were present in many individuals, most TCR sequences turned up only very rarely across donors. The study listed 150 to 200 TCR beta chains as associated with cytomegalovirus. In a later analysis, around 15,000 TCR beta sequences were associated with specific HLA alleles at a false discovery rate of 0.05. V-gene and J-gene trimming of TCR beta chains was associated with a missense DCLRE1C variant in a later genetic analysis, and the association was replicated in an independent cohort. A later analysis found that HLA-associated TCR beta chains were more clonally expanded and had lower generation probabilities than equally common non-associated chains. Several of the top co-occurrence clusters appeared to be linked to parvovirus B19, influenza, CMV and Epstein-Barr virus, according to a later analysis. A few of the identified cytomegalovirus-associated TCR beta chains were confirmed in vitro to be specific for cytomegalovirus antigens. Roughly uniform sequencing depth across donors was assumed in presence/absence analyses, although this assumption may not hold.

Comments on this clone: There is no known antigen for this receptor. Base-call qualities are not available, and no considerably larger clone is one nucleotide away.

A distance of 14 bases separates the germline ends of V and J, which lose 2 bases and 7 bases respectively. The CDR3 starts with the cysteine, ends with the phenylalanine, and has 15 residues. The CDR3 DNA has 45 bases and is translated from base 1. The germline V gene (reference sequence) supplies CDR1 SEHNR and CDR2 FQNEAQ. The source is a human donor in good health. Recombination connected TRBV7-9 to TRBJ2-2; a weak D assignment points to TRBD2 (5 bases agree). The sample was PBMCs. The CDR3 loop reads CASSLSLALGGELFF. Read as DNA, the sequence is TGTGCCAGCAGCTTATCTCTAGCCCTCGGCGGGGAGCTGTTTTTT.